This paragraph covers one T cell receptor (beta chain) sequence. Researchers took RNA transcripts and amplified the TCR beta CDR3 regions from them. During a first-round RT-PCR of the TCR CDR3, the HTBI primer set was used. TCRdb ran MiXCR on the multiplex PCR reads and lists one entry per CDR3 protein. This table has approximately 640,000 distinct CDR3 sequences, nearly 45% appearing once. This sample stems from a study of T cells in Graves' hyperthyroidism and ophthalmopathy. The J segment lost 7 bases and the V segment lost 4 bases, leaving 8 bases of the junction unmatched. This CDR3 has 14 residues. Germline values: CDR1 SNHLY, CDR2 FYNNEI.

This clonotype was obtained from an adult man with Graves' disease, either hyperthyroidism or ophthalmopathy (not recorded which). Sequencing used peripheral blood or thyroid tissue (not recorded which). J is TRBJ1-2 and V is TRBV2; 8 bases are shared with TRBD1. CDR3 loop: CASSGRQGFAGYTF. DNA of the CDR3: TGTGCCAGCAGTGGAAGACAGGGGTTCGCTGGCTACACCTTC.